This T cell receptor (beta chain) was sequenced in a study of cytomegalovirus exposure and HLA in healthy donors. Study outcomes and limitations: Per a prior analysis, the majority of TCR beta V segments were productive roughly 87% or roughly 30% of the time. There were some public TCRs occurring in many donors, but most TCR sequences were rare. It was reportedly the case that the classifier diagnosed cytomegalovirus status with high specificity and sensitivity.

In the case of this clone: Its specificity is not known.

The length of the CDR3 is 14 residues. Germline V gene sequence: CDR1 KGHSH, CDR2 LQKENI. With 4 bases clipped from V and 4 bases from J, the junction kept 3 bases outside the gene matches. PCR primers comprised 60 Vbeta and 13 Jbeta primers. Here immunoSEQ multiplex PCR was the method, and the copy in TCRdb shows in-frame clones only, minus some. The sample has 130,000 to 150,000 clones, 80% seen once. Healthy bone marrow donors made up the cohort. The source of this sequence is a man in his forties or fifties in good health and CMV-seronegative. The V and J genes are TRBV18 and TRBJ2-5; 10 bases fit TRBD1. The specimen sequenced was PBMCs. The CDR3: CASSQGQGLETQYF. For the CDR3, the DNA is TGTGCCAGCTCACAGGGACAGGGGCTAGAGACCCAGTACTTC.